The text below deals with one T cell receptor beta chain. Its cognate antigen is unknown. Assay used: immunoSEQ multiplex PCR; TCRdb lists only in-frame clones, some missing. The sample includes 60,000 or so clones, 75% to 85% of them seen just once. The sample is drawn from a study of T cell responses to AZD1222 COVID-19 vaccine. V was shortened by 6 bases and J by 10 bases, with 12 bases between the two germline ends. The V gene's germline CDR1 is MDHEN and CDR2 SYDVKM. The CDR3 has 11 amino acids. The study's findings and limits: In a largely white British group with more females than males, clonal diversity was possibly underestimated. Regions 160-218 and 743-854 held dominance among vaccine-associated CD4 TCRs, which spanned spike.

The rearrangement uses TRBV28 and TRBJ1-1; D not resolved. The receptor's source is an adult in good health. The sample here was peripheral blood, taken on day 0 of AZD1222 vaccination. CDR3 residues: CASSREGRAFF. Written as DNA, the CDR3 is TGTGCCAGCAGCAGAGAAGGGCGAGCTTTCTTT.